These 32 T cell receptor beta chains were sequenced from one sample in a study of T cells in Graves' hyperthyroidism and ophthalmopathy. The CDR3 regions of TCR beta were amplified from RNA transcripts. Using the HTBI primer set, a first-round RT-PCR was run on the TCR CDR3. TCRdb reprocessed the multiplex PCR reads with MiXCR, giving one entry per CDR3 protein. The data hold 250,000 to 300,000 distinct CDR3 sequences, with 13% to 15% observed a single time. The sample comprised blood. Receptors were obtained from a woman between 50 and 59 years old with Graves' hyperthyroidism that later progressed to Graves' ophthalmopathy.

This clonotype was picked up a small number of times. The gene calls are TRBV7-9 and TRBJ2-1, with 7 bases that match TRBD1. CDR1 is SEHNR and CDR2 is FQNEAQ in the germline V gene (reference sequence). This CDR3 region has 16 residues. V dropped 5 bases and J dropped 2; count of bases not matched to a gene: 9. Here the CDR3 DNA reads TGTGCCAGCAGCCCTGACAGGGCGGCTGCCTACAATGAGCAGTTCTTC. The encoded protein is CASSPDRAAAYNEQFF. The entire variable domain, with the rest obtained from reference TRBV7-9 and TRBJ2-1, is as follows: DTGVSQNPRHKITKRGQNVTFRCDPISEHNRLYWYRQTLGQGPEFLTYFQNEAQLEKSRLLSDRFSAERPKGSFSTLEIQRTEQGDSAMYLCASSPDRAAAYNEQFFGPGTRLTVL.

This clonotype was recorded at least ten times. This chain joins TRBV5-1 and TRBJ1-1, with D tentatively TRBD1 (5 bases). Germline V lookup: CDR1 SGHRS, CDR2 YFSETQ. The germline V and J ends were trimmed by 0 bases and 4 bases, with 13 bases remaining between them. The CDR3 runs to 15 residues. In DNA, the CDR3 is TGCGCCAGCAGCTTGGCCGGGACGGCGAGCACTGAAGCTTTCTTT. Translated: CASSLAGTASTEAFF.

This clonotype occurred many times. This chain links TRBV6-1 with TRBJ2-7; D gene uncertain. Germline V gene data show CDR1 as MNHNS and CDR2 as SASEGT. The CDR3 contains 15 residues. The ends were cut back, 7 bases at V and 0 bases at J, with 16 bases in the middle. This CDR3 reads CASTQVQFSSYEQYF. CDR3 coding DNA: TGTGCCAGCACCCAAGTTCAATTCAGCTCCTACGAGCAGTACTTC.

This clonotype was detected ten times or more. The chain links TRBV20-1 to TRBJ2-3; TRBD1 matches 7 bases. Germline V gene data show CDR1 as DFQATT and CDR2 as SNEGSKA (reference sequence). There are 13 residues in the CDR3. V lost 6 bases, J lost 4 bases, and 7 bases stayed unmatched. The CDR3 DNA reads as TGCAGTGCCGCCGACAGGGTTGCAGATACGCAGTATTTT. Its translation: CSAADRVADTQYF.

This clonotype was counted at least ten times. The chain has TRBV28 and TRBJ1-2; no clear D. Germline assignment: CDR1 MDHEN and CDR2 SYDVKM. There are 13 residues in the CDR3. V was cut by 3 bases and J by 3 bases, with 8 bases left in between. CDR3 sequence: CASSFNSYYGYTF. CDR3 nucleotide sequence: TGTGCCAGCAGTTTTAACAGCTACTATGGCTACACCTTC.

In this sample, this clonotype turned up many times. The DNA for the CDR3 is TGTGCCAGCTCACCAGGGCAGTCAGAGACCCAGTACTTC. It encodes CASSPGQSETQYF. This chain connects TRBV18 to TRBJ2-5; D is undetermined. CDR1 is KGHSH and CDR2 is LQKENI in the germline V gene. Trimming stripped 2 bases from V and 4 bases from J, with 8 bases between. The CDR3 length is 13 residues.

The chain has TRBV5-8 and TRBJ2-1; 9 bases fit TRBD2. Germline V gene sequence: CDR1 SGHTS, CDR2 YDEGEE. This CDR3 spans 11 amino acids. Germline trimming cut 3 bases from V and 13 bases from J; bases unmatched to any gene: 2. CDR3 in amino acids: CASSWGLAQFF. The CDR3 DNA follows: TGTGCCAGCAGCTGGGGACTAGCCCAGTTCTTC.

The chain carries TRBV20-1 and TRBJ2-3, with 11 bases that match TRBD2. This CDR3 is built from 15 residues. V shed 6 bases and J 3 bases; nucleotides not matched to a gene: 8. CDR1 is DFQATT and CDR2 is SNEGSKA in the germline V gene (reference sequence). Written as DNA, the CDR3 is TGCAGTGCCCGGGGACTAGCGGCAGGGACAGATACGCAGTATTTT. As protein: CSARGLAAGTDTQYF.

This clonotype has more than one count but fewer than ten. This chain uses TRBV19 with TRBJ2-2; D uncertain. Germline-derived CDR1 and CDR2 are LNHDA and SQIVND (reference sequence). Trimming removed 5 bases at V and 0 bases at J, with 16 bases between. CDR3 length: 17 residues. CDR3 nucleotide sequence: TGTGCCAGTAGTGTTAATCTGGCAGTTGCGAACACCGGGGAGCTGTTTTTT. Protein: CASSVNLAVANTGELFF.

At least ten counts were recorded for this clonotype. This chain connects TRBV7-3 to TRBJ2-1; D not resolved. Germline values: CDR1 SGHTA, CDR2 FQGTGA. Trimming left V 2 bases short and J 6 bases short, with 5 bases between. The length of the CDR3 is 12 residues. The CDR3 spells CASSLSFNEQFF. In DNA form, the CDR3 reads TGTGCCAGCAGCTTATCTTTCAATGAGCAGTTCTTC.

This clonotype was detected ten times or more. The chain couples TRBV5-1 to TRBJ1-2, with 7 nucleotides matching TRBD1. Trimming removed 0 bases from V and 8 bases from J; junction bases left unmatched: 10. The CDR3 loop spans 15 amino acids. From germline, CDR1 is SGHRS and CDR2 YFSETQ. This chain's CDR3 is CASSLELQGMRGYTF. The CDR3 DNA reads as TGCGCCAGCAGCTTGGAGTTACAGGGGATGCGGGGCTACACCTTC.

About this clonotype: This may be a read error, as it is one base from a much larger clone. The chain couples TRBV20-1 to TRBJ2-7, with D possibly called TRBD1 or TRBD2 (6 bases each). V was shortened by 6 bases and J by 5 bases, with 23 bases between the two germline ends. This CDR3 is 15 amino acids long. Germline lookup yields CDR1 DFQATT and CDR2 SNEGSKA (reference sequence). DNA for the CDR3: TGCAGTGCGCAAGTTTGGGGGGCAGGGAGCAACGAGCAGTACTTC. It is translated as CSAQVWGAGSNEQYF.

The chain recombines TRBV10-2 with TRBJ2-3, with TRBD1 matching 11 bases. Looked up from germline, CDR1 is WSHSY and CDR2 is SAAADI. The CDR3 sequence is 15 residues long. V trimming: 5 bases; J trimming: 3 bases; junction bases outside the gene matches: 4. This CDR3 is CASSKDRGRTDTQYF. Here the CDR3 DNA reads TGCGCCAGCAGTAAGGACAGGGGGCGGACAGATACGCAGTATTTT.

In its sample, this clonotype was seen a few times. The rearrangement joins TRBV7-9 to TRBJ1-2; D not resolved. From germline, CDR1 is SEHNR and CDR2 FQNEAQ (reference sequence). The V end was cut by 1 base, the J end by 4 bases, with 10 bases between. The CDR3 is 14 amino acids. CDR3 protein: CASSLDGGSYGYTF. CDR3 nucleotides: TGTGCCAGCAGCTTAGATGGAGGGTCCTATGGCTACACCTTC. The complete variable domain, with remaining parts taken from reference TRBV7-9 and TRBJ1-2, reads DTGVSQNPRHKITKRGQNVTFRCDPISEHNRLYWYRQTLGQGPEFLTYFQNEAQLEKSRLLSDRFSAERPKGSFSTLEIQRTEQGDSAMYLCASSLDGGSYGYTFGSGTRLTVV.

This clonotype was seen repeatedly, ten times or more. This chain connects TRBV5-1 to TRBJ2-5, with 7 nucleotides matching TRBD2. The ends lost 3 bases at V and 4 bases at J; junction bases unmatched: 12. CDR1 is SGHRS and CDR2 is YFSETQ in the germline V gene. The CDR3 covers 16 residues. CDR3 in DNA: TGCGCCAGCAGCTCCACCCTCGGGGGGAGCCGAGAGACCCAGTACTTC. Protein product: CASSSTLGGSRETQYF.

In its sample, this clonotype was seen many times. This chain links TRBV27 with TRBJ1-6; TRBD1 might be the D (5 bases). The V gene lost 5 bases and the J gene lost 9 bases, with 20 bases spanning the gap. CDR1 is MNHEY and CDR2 is SMNVEV in the germline V gene (reference sequence). There are 16 residues in the CDR3. CDR3 bases: TGTGCCAGCAGTACACCCGGGGGGTATTTGGGTTCACCCCTCCACTTT. It translates to CASSTPGGYLGSPLHF.

This clonotype appeared once. A read error may be the cause here, since a much bigger clone is one base away. This chain joins TRBV7-9 and TRBJ2-7; tentatively, D is TRBD2 (6 bases). This CDR3 spans 12 amino acids. CDR1 is SEHNR, CDR2 FQNEAQ, per germline (reference sequence). The CDR3 is CANSLQEGEQYF. CDR3 DNA sequence: TGTGCCAACAGCTTACAGGAGGGGGAGCAGTACTTC.

There are many counts of this clonotype. The chain couples TRBV27 to TRBJ1-1; tentative D call: TRBD1 (6 bases). Germline assignment: CDR1 MNHEY and CDR2 SMNVEV (reference sequence). V gave up 8 bases and J gave up 5 bases, with 15 bases separating them. The CDR3 sequence is 13 residues long. The CDR3 loop reads CASSIGRGTEAFF. CDR3 bases: TGTGCCAGCTCAATCGGCAGGGGTACTGAAGCTTTCTTT.

This clonotype was found many times. This sequence joins TRBV15 and TRBJ2-1; TRBD2 agrees at 10 bases. Germline loops: CDR1 LNHNV, CDR2 YYDKDF (reference sequence). J gave up 0 bases and V 3 bases, and 2 bases lay outside the gene matches. This CDR3 contains 16 residues. The CDR3 nucleotides read TGTGCCACCAGCAGGGTAGCGGGGGGCTCCTACAATGAGCAGTTCTTC. Translated, it gives CATSRVAGGSYNEQFF.

This clonotype appeared a few times. The chain recombines TRBV11-1 with TRBJ1-2, with TRBD1 identical over 7 bases. The V gene's germline CDR1 is SGHAT and CDR2 FQDESV (reference sequence). The CDR3 consists of 14 residues. The junction had 6 bases not matched to a gene; V was cut back by 4 bases and J by 4 bases. This chain's CDR3 is CASSSQAGGYGYTF. CDR3 DNA: TGTGCCAGCAGCTCCCAGGCAGGGGGCTATGGCTACACCTTC.

This clonotype has ten or more counts. The chain joins TRBV12-3 or TRBV12-4 to TRBJ2-3; 7 bases are shared with TRBD1. Unmatched junction bases numbered 10, after V lost 7 bases and J lost 6 bases. The CDR3 runs to 14 residues. CDR3 amino acids: CASTTTGVLDTQYF. In DNA, the CDR3 is TGTGCCAGCACCACCACAGGGGTTCTTGATACGCAGTATTTT.

This clonotype came up many times. This sequence joins TRBV28 and TRBJ1-1; tentative D call: TRBD1 (6 bases). CDR3 length: 15 residues. Between the trimmed V and J ends, which lost 6 bases and 0 bases, there was a span of 14 bases. The germline V gene encodes CDR1 MDHEN and CDR2 SYDVKM. The CDR3, as DNA: TGTGCCAGCAGATCCAACAGGGCTATGAACACTGAAGCTTTCTTT. Protein: CASRSNRAMNTEAFF.

The chain recombines TRBV15 with TRBJ2-2, with 8 bases fitting TRBD2. The V gene's germline CDR1 is LNHNV and CDR2 YYDKDF (reference sequence). This CDR3 comprises 15 residues. V shed 1 base and J 7 bases; nucleotides not matched to a gene: 5. CDR3 amino acids: CATSRAGTSLGELFF. The CDR3 coding sequence is TGTGCCACCAGCAGAGCTGGGACTAGTCTCGGGGAGCTGTTTTTT.

The sample holds many counts of this clonotype. The rearrangement uses TRBV11-2 and TRBJ2-2; 10 positions match TRBD2. V gave up 2 bases and J gave up 0 bases; unmatched junction bases: 0. The CDR3 loop spans 16 amino acids. Germline V lookup: CDR1 SGHAT, CDR2 FQNNGV. The CDR3 nucleotides are TGTGCCAGCAGCTTAACTAGCGGGACGAACACCGGGGAGCTGTTTTTT. Translated, it gives CASSLTSGTNTGELFF.

The sample holds a few counts of this clonotype. This CDR3 reads CASSLVRNGYTF. In nucleotides, the CDR3 is TGTGCCAGCAGTTTAGTACGGAATGGCTACACCTTC. The chain links TRBV28 to TRBJ1-2; unclear D gene. V shed 2 bases and J shed 6 bases, with 7 bases lying between them. Germline CDR1 reads MDHEN; CDR2 reads SYDVKM. The CDR3 contains 12 residues.

Ten or more counts support this clonotype. The V gene is TRBV19, the J gene TRBJ1-5, with D unresolved. From germline, CDR1 is LNHDA and CDR2 SQIVND (reference sequence). This CDR3 spans 14 amino acids. Trimming left V 4 bases short and J 4 bases short, with 11 bases between. The CDR3 loop is CASSRHRTNQPQHF. The CDR3, as DNA: TGTGCCAGTAGTAGGCACCGCACTAATCAGCCCCAGCATTTT.

This clonotype was seen only a few times. The chain combines TRBV6-1 with TRBJ2-1; 7 bases agree with TRBD1. Germline V gene data show CDR1 as MNHNS and CDR2 as SASEGT. J was trimmed by 5 bases and V by 11 bases; bases with no gene match: 24. This CDR3 contains 18 residues. The chain's CDR3 is CAAVRGLAERWAHNEQFF. DNA for the CDR3: TGTGCCGCGGTGAGGGGGCTAGCAGAGAGATGGGCTCACAATGAGCAGTTCTTC.

The chain combines TRBV28 with TRBJ1-3, with D unclear. Germline assignment: CDR1 MDHEN and CDR2 SYDVKM. V was cut by 5 bases and J by 2 bases, with 10 bases left in between. The CDR3 consists of 14 residues. CDR3 in amino acids: CASSGWAAGNTIYF. The CDR3 DNA is TGTGCCAGCAGTGGGTGGGCGGCTGGAAACACCATATATTTT.

This clonotype occurred a few times. The chain employs TRBV20-1 and TRBJ1-5; TRBD1 is a possible D gene (5 bases). V was trimmed by 6 bases and J by 5 bases, leaving 17 bases between them. Per germline, CDR1 DFQATT and CDR2 SNEGSKA (reference sequence). This CDR3 contains 14 residues. As DNA, the CDR3 is TGCAGTGCCTGGGGCGCTGGGTTATATCAGCCCCAGCATTTT. Translating gives CSAWGAGLYQPQHF.

The V call is TRBV20-1, the J call TRBJ2-7, with 13 bases matching TRBD2. The CDR3 has 16 amino acids. The V gene end was trimmed by 1 base and the J gene end by 5 bases; junction bases not matched to a gene: 8. Germline loops: CDR1 DFQATT, CDR2 SNEGSKA (reference sequence). This CDR3 is CSARGTSGGSGDEQYF. CDR3 nucleotide sequence: TGCAGTGCTAGAGGGACTAGCGGGGGATCCGGCGACGAGCAGTACTTC.

There are many counts of this clonotype. The rearrangement links TRBV20-1 to TRBJ2-7; TRBD1 matches 11 bases. The CDR3 is 14 amino acids. CDR1 and CDR2 (germline): DFQATT, SNEGSKA (reference sequence). J lost 5 bases, V lost 1 base, and 4 bases had no gene match. CDR3 in DNA: TGCAGTGCTAGAGCCCCGGGACAGGGGGACGAGCAGTACTTC. Amino acids: CSARAPGQGDEQYF.

This clonotype came up many times. The V gene is TRBV6-5, the J gene TRBJ2-2; the D is unclear. Germline V gene sequence: CDR1 MNHEY, CDR2 SVGAGI. The CDR3 is 14 residues long. Trimming took off 2 bases at V and 4 bases at J, with 8 bases between the two ends. The CDR3 DNA reads as TGTGCCAGCAGTTACGGGCTTACCACCGGGGAGCTGTTTTTT. This encodes CASSYGLTTGELFF.